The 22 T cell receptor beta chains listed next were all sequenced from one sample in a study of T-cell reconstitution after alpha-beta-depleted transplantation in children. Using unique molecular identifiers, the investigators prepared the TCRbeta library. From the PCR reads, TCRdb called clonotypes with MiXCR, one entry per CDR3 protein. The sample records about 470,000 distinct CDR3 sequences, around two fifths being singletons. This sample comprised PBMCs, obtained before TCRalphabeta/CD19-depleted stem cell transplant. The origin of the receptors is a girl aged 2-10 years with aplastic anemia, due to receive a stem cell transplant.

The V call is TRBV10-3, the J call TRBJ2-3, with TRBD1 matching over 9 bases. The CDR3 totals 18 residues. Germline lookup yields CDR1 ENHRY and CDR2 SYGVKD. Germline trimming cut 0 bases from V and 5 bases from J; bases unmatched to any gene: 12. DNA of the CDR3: TGTGCCATCAGTGAGTCCCTGGACAGGGGAAGCCTAGGAGATACGCAGTATTTT. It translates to CAISESLDRGSLGDTQYF.

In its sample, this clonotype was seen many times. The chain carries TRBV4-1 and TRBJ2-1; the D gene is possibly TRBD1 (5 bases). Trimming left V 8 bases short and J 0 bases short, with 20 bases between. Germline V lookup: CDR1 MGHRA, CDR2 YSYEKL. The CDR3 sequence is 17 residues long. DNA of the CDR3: TGCGCCAGCGGCAGGGTCCGACCACTTAGCTCCTACAATGAGCAGTTCTTC. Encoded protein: CASGRVRPLSSYNEQFF.

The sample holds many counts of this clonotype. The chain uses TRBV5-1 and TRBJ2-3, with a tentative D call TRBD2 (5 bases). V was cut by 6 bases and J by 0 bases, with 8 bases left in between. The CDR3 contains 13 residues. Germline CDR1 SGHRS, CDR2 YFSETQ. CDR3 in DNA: TGCGCCAGCACCTGGACTAGCACAGATACGCAGTATTTT. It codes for CASTWTSTDTQYF.

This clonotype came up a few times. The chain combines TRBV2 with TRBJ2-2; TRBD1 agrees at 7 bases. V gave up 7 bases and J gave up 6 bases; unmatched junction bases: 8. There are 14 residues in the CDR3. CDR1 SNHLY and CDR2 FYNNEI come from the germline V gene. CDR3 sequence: CASTEDRAPGELFF. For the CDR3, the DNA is TGTGCCAGCACCGAAGACAGGGCTCCCGGGGAGCTGTTTTTT.

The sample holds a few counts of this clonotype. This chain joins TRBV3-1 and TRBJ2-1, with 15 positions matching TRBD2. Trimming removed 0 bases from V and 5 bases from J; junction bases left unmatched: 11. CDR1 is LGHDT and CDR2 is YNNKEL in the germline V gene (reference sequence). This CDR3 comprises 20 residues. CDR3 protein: CASSQDSPGLAGGGDNEQFF. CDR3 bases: TGTGCCAGCAGCCAAGATAGCCCGGGACTAGCGGGAGGCGGGGACAATGAGCAGTTCTTC.

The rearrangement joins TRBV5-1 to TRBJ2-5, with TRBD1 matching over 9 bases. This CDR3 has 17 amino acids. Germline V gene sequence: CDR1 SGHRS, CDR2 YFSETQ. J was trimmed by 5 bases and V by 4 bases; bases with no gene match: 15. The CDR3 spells CASSPFRTGEVGETQYF. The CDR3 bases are TGCGCCAGCAGCCCATTCCGGACAGGGGAGGTAGGGGAGACCCAGTACTTC.

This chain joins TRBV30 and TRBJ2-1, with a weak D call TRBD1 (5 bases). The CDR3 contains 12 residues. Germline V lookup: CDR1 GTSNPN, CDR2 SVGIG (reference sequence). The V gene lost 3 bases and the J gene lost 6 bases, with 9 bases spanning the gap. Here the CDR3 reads CAWRDNSNEQFF. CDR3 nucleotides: TGTGCCTGGAGGGACAACAGCAATGAGCAGTTCTTC.

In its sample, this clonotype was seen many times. CDR3 DNA: TGTGCCAGCAGCTTAGGGCCAGGGCCCAACTATGGCTACACCTTC. It specifies CASSLGPGPNYGYTF. This sequence joins TRBV7-8 and TRBJ1-2; a weak D match, TRBD1 (5 bases). V dropped 1 base and J dropped 2 bases, with 11 bases sitting between them. CDR1 and CDR2 (germline): SGHVS, FQNEAQ. CDR3 length equals 15 residues.

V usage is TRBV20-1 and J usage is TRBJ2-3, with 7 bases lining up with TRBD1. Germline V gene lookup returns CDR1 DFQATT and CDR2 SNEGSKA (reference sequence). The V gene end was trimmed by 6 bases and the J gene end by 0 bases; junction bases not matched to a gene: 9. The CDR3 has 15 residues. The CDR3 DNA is TGCAGTGCCGCGAAGGGGGCGGCTAGCACAGATACGCAGTATTTT. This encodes CSAAKGAASTDTQYF.

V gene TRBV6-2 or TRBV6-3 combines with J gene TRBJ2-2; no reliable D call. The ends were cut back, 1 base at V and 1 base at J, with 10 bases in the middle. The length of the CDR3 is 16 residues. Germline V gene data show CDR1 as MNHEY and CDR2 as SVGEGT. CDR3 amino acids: CASSYFADLNTGELFF. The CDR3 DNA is TGTGCCAGCAGTTACTTTGCAGACCTGAACACCGGGGAGCTGTTTTTT.

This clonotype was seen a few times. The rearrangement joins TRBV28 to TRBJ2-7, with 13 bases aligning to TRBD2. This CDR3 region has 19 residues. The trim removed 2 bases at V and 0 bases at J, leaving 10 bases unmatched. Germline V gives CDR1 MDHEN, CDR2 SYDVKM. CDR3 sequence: CASSLDPGLAGSLSYEQYF. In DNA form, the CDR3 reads TGTGCCAGCAGTTTAGACCCGGGACTAGCGGGATCCCTCTCCTACGAGCAGTACTTC.

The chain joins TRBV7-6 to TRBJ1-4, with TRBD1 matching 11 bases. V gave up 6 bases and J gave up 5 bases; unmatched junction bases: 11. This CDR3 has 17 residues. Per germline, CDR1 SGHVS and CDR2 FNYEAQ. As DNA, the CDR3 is TGTGCCAGCAGTCCCGGGACAGGGGGTTCGGGGAATGAAAAACTGTTTTTT. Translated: CASSPGTGGSGNEKLFF.

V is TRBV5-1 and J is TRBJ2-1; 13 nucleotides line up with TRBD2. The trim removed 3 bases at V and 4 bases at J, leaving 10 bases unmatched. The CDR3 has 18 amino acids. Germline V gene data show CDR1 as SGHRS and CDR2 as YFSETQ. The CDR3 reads CASSSRLAGGPNYNEQFF. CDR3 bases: TGCGCCAGCAGCTCGCGACTAGCGGGGGGCCCGAATTACAATGAGCAGTTCTTC. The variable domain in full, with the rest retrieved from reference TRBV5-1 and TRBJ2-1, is KAGVTQTPRYLIKTRGQQVTLSCSPISGHRSVSWYQQTPGQGLQFLFEYFSETQRNKGNFPGRFSGRQFSNSRSEMNVSTLELGDSALYLCASSSRLAGGPNYNEQFFGPGTRLTVL.

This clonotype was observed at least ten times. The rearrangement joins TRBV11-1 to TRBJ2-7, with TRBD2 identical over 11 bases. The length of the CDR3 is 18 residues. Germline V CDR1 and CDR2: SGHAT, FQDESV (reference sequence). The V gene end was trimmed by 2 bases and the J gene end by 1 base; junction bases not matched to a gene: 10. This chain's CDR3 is CASSLRTSGYGGSYEQYF. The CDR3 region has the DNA TGTGCCAGCAGCTTAAGGACTAGCGGGTATGGTGGGTCCTACGAGCAGTACTTC.

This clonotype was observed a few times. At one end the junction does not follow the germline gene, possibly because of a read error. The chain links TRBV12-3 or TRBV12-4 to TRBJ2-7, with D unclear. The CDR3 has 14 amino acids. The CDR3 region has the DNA TGTGCCAGCAGTGTAGCCCGCGGACGACACGAGCAGTACTTC. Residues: CASSVARGRHEQYF.

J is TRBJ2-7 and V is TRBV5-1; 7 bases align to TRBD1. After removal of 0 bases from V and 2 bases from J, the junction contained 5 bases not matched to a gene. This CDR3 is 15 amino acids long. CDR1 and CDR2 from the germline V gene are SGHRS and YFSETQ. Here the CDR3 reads CASSLEGDRAYEQYF. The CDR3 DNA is TGCGCCAGCAGCTTGGAGGGGGACAGAGCCTACGAGCAGTACTTC.

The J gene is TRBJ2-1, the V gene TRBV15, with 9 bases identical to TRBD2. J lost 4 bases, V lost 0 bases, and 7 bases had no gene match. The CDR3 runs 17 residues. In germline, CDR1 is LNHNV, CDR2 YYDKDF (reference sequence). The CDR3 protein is CATSRDPRLAAYNEQFF. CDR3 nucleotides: TGTGCCACCAGCAGAGATCCCCGACTAGCGGCTTACAATGAGCAGTTCTTC. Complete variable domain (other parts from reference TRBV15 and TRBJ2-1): DAMVIQNPRYQVTQFGKPVTLSCSQTLNHNVMYWYQQKSSQAPKLLFHYYDKDFNNEADTPDNFQSRRPNTSFCFLDIRSPGLGDTAMYLCATSRDPRLAAYNEQFFGPGTRLTVL.

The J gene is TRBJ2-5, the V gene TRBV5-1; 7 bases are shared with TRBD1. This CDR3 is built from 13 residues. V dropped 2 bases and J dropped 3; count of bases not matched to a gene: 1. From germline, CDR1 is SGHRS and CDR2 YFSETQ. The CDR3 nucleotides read TGCGCCAGCAGCTTTACAGGGGAAGAGACCCAGTACTTC. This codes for CASSFTGEETQYF.

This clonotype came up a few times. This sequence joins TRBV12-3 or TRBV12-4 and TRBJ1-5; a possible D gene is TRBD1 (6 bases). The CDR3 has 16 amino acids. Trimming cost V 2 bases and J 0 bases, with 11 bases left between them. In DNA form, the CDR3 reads TGTGCCAGCAGTTTAAGGGGGGGGGATAGCAATCAGCCCCAGCATTTT. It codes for CASSLRGGDSNQPQHF.

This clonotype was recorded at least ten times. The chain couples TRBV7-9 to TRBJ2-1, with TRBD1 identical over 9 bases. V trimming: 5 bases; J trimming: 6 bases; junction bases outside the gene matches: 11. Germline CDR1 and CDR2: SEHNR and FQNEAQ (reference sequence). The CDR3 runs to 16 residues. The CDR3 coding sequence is TGTGCCAGCAGCCGAAGCAGGGGACAGGGAGGCAATGAGCAGTTCTTC. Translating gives CASSRSRGQGGNEQFF.

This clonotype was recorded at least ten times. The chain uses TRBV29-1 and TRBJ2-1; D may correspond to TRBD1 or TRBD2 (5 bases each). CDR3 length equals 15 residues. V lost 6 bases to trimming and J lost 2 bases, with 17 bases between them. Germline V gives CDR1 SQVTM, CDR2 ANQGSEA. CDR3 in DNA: TGCAGCGTGGACCCTACGGGACCAACCTACAATGAGCAGTTCTTC. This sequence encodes CSVDPTGPTYNEQFF.

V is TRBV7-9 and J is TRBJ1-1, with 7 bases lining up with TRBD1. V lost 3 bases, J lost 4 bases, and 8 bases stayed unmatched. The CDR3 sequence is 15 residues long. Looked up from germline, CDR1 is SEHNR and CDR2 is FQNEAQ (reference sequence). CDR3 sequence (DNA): TGTGCCAGCAGCTTTGTGAGACAGGGCCCCACTGAAGCTTTCTTT. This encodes CASSFVRQGPTEAFF.